The clone carrying this TCR beta chain has just a few counts. Antigen unknown. The sample originates from a study of T cell responses to AZD1222 COVID-19 vaccine. Study-wide findings and caveats: Donors were mostly white British, more females; clonal diversity possibly underestimated. The study found vaccine-associated CD4 TCRs spanning spike, dominant at 160-218 and 743-854.

Here immunoSEQ multiplex PCR was the method, and the copy in TCRdb shows in-frame clones only, minus some. The repertoire holds 150,000 or so clones, with 91% as singletons. The clonotype originates from an adult in good health. The material was peripheral blood, obtained on day 0 of AZD1222 vaccination.

The CDR3: CASKGEQGHQPQHF. For the CDR3, the DNA is TGTGCCAGTAAAGGGGAACAGGGCCATCAGCCCCAGCATTTT. This chain links TRBV19 with TRBJ1-5; D possibly corresponds to TRBD1 (6 bases). From germline, CDR1 is LNHDA and CDR2 SQIVND (reference sequence). V was shortened by 7 bases and J by 5 bases, with 15 bases between the two germline ends. This CDR3 has 14 residues.